The rows below give T cell receptor beta chains drawn from one sample of a study of T cells in tuberculosis. Sequencing used immunoSEQ multiplex PCR; TCRdb keeps in-frame clones, though not all of them. The sample lists tens of thousands of clones; 90% to 95% were seen once. The sample taken for sequencing was PBMCs. The receptor set was obtained from a donor between 10 and 35 years old with latent tuberculosis or without tuberculosis infection. Both conserved end residues are part of each CDR3. A D gene is named only where the DNA matches it firmly. The size of a clone is reported for some rows only, either as once, few or many, or as a class for expanded clones.

v_call,clone_size,d_call,j_call,cdr3_nt,cdr3_aa
TRBV10-3,.,.,TRBJ1-2,TGTGCCATCAGTGGGTCGGGGCTTAGCTATGGCTACACCTTC,CAISGSGLSYGYTF
TRBV6-5,.,.,TRBJ1-3,TGTGCCAGCAGTTACTCGAACGGAGACACCATATATTTT,CASSYSNGDTIYF
TRBV9,once,.,TRBJ2-2,TGTGCCAGCAGCCTACTAGACACCGGGGAGCTGTTTTTT,CASSLLDTGELFF
TRBV4-1,.,.,TRBJ2-7,TGCGCCAGCAGCCAAGTCGCGTCCTACGAGCAGTACTTC,CASSQVASYEQYF
TRBV6-5,.,.,TRBJ1-1,TGTGCCAGCAGACCCCAAAGACACATGAACACTGAAGCTTTCTTT,CASRPQRHMNTEAFF
TRBV5-6,few,TRBD2,TRBJ2-7,TGTGCCAGCAGCTTGGGGACTAGCGGGAGAGAGCAGTACTTC,CASSLGTSGREQYF
TRBV5-1,.,TRBD1,TRBJ1-1,TGCGCCAGCAGCTTGGCGATAGGAGAGGGGGCGCACATTGAAGCTTTCTTT,CASSLAIGEGAHIEAFF
TRBV19,.,.,TRBJ2-7,TGTGCCAGTAGTAAGGGACTGACATACGAGCAGTACTTC,CASSKGLTYEQYF
TRBV7-3,.,.,TRBJ1-1,TGTGCCAGCAGCTTAGAACAGGAGAACACTGAAGCTTTCTTT,CASSLEQENTEAFF
TRBV5-1,.,.,TRBJ2-3,TGCGCCAGCAGGGGCGGGGGACACACAGATACGCAGTATTTT,CASRGGGHTDTQYF
TRBV6-6,.,TRBD1,TRBJ1-1,TGTGCCAGCAGTTATATAGGACAGGGAAAAACTGAAGCTTTCTTT,CASSYIGQGKTEAFF
TRBV19,once,TRBD1,TRBJ1-1,TGTGCCAGTAGGAGGACAGGACCCCCGAACGCTGAAGCTTTCTTT,CASRRTGPPNAEAFF
TRBV18,once,TRBD1,TRBJ1-2,TGTGCCAGCTCATCAAAGACAGGGGAAAGTGGCTACACCTTC,CASSSKTGESGYTF
TRBV5-1,.,.,TRBJ1-6,TGCGCCAGCAGCCTCCTAGGTGTAGGAGAAAGAGATAATTCACCCCTCCACTTT,CASSLLGVGERDNSPLHF
TRBV11-2,.,.,TRBJ2-3,TGTGCCAGCAGCCAGCCCCATGAGCGGCGGTACGGAGATACGCAGTATTTT,CASSQPHERRYGDTQYF
TRBV18,once,.,TRBJ1-6,TGTGCCAGCTCCCGCGGGACGGTCACGTTGGGTTCACCCCTCCACTTT,CASSRGTVTLGSPLHF
TRBV19,.,TRBD1,TRBJ1-5,TGTGCCAGTACCCCGACAGGGGTTAATCAGCCCCAGCATTTT,CASTPTGVNQPQHF
TRBV30,.,.,TRBJ1-3,TGTGCCTGGGAGCTCCGGAACACCATATATTTT,CAWELRNTIYF
TRBV6-6,few,.,TRBJ2-7,TGTGCCAGCAGCCGCGGACAGTCCTACGAGCAGTACTTC,CASSRGQSYEQYF
TRBV28,.,.,TRBJ1-1,TGTGCCAGCAGTTTACCGGACAGCCTGAACACTGAAGCTTTCTTT,CASSLPDSLNTEAFF
TRBV7-9,.,.,TRBJ1-1,TGTGCCAGCAGCCTGCCCAGGATGAGCACTGAAGCTTTCTTT,CASSLPRMSTEAFF
TRBV11-2,.,TRBD2,TRBJ2-7,TGTGCCAGCAGCTCGGGGGGATTCTCCTACGAGCAGTACTTC,CASSSGGFSYEQYF
TRBV7-2,.,.,TRBJ1-1,TGTGCCAGCAGCTCCCCGTCGAACACTGAAGCTTTCTTT,CASSSPSNTEAFF
TRBV6-5,.,TRBD1,TRBJ1-2,TGTGCCAGCAGTTACTCGACAGGGGTAGGCTACACCTTC,CASSYSTGVGYTF
TRBV4-2,.,.,TRBJ1-5,TGTGCCAGCAGCCAAGAGGACACTAGCAATCAGCCCCAGCATTTT,CASSQEDTSNQPQHF
TRBV2,.,TRBD2,TRBJ2-1,TGTGCCAGCATTGCGCCTAGCGGGAGATCTGAGCAGTTCTTC,CASIAPSGRSEQFF
TRBV6-6,.,TRBD2,TRBJ2-7,TGTGCCAGCAGTGAGAGCGGGGTCTCCTACGAGCAGTACTTC,CASSESGVSYEQYF
TRBV9,.,.,TRBJ2-4,TGTGCCAGCAGCGTAGCTGGGGGGAGTAGTGGAAACATTCAGTACTTC,CASSVAGGSSGNIQYF
TRBV19,.,TRBD1,TRBJ2-6,TGTGCCAGTAGTCAGGGGGCAGGAGGGGCCAACGTCCTGACTTTC,CASSQGAGGANVLTF
TRBV7-7,.,.,TRBJ1-1,TGTGCCAGCAGCTACGCAGTGAACACTGAAGCTTTCTTT,CASSYAVNTEAFF
TRBV19,.,.,TRBJ2-1,TGTGCCAGTAGAATTAGGGAGAGCTCCTACAATGAGCAGTTCTTC,CASRIRESSYNEQFF
TRBV4-1,few,.,TRBJ1-1,TGCGCCAGCAGCCATCGTGTCCTCAACACTGAAGCTTTCTTT,CASSHRVLNTEAFF
TRBV10-3,.,.,TRBJ1-1,TGTGCCATCAGTGAGCCTCTAACAGGGAACACTGAAGCTTTCTTT,CAISEPLTGNTEAFF
TRBV15,.,.,TRBJ2-3,TGTGCCACCAGCAGAGATCTGCGGGCCGGGGTCACAGATACGCAGTATTTT,CATSRDLRAGVTDTQYF